Given below is one T cell receptor beta chain in context. This record belongs to a study of control samples from healthy donors and cancer patients. The method was immunoSEQ multiplex PCR; TCRdb's version includes in-frame clones alone and lacks a portion of them. The sample includes about 130,000 clones, approximately 92% of them seen just once. The CDR3 is 17 residues long. Trimming stripped 1 base from V and 1 base from J, with 19 bases between. From germline, CDR1 is GTSNPN and CDR2 SVGIG (reference sequence). This receptor was taken from a man younger than 30 in good health. The chain combines TRBV30 with TRBJ2-5, with D possibly being TRBD1 (6 bases). Material for sequencing was blood. The CDR3 coding sequence is TGTGCCTGGAGTGACCTAGGGGGAACTGCCCCCCAAGAGACCCAGTACTTC. This sequence encodes CAWSDLGGTAPQETQYF.